Listed below are T cell receptor beta chains from one sample, sequenced in a study of cytomegalovirus exposure and HLA in healthy donors. Clones were read by immunoSEQ multiplex PCR, and TCRdb kept only the in-frame ones, dropping some. The sample lists 150,000 to 200,000 clones, around 81% occurring once. Sequencing was performed on PBMCs. These receptors came from a woman aged 40-49 years in good health and CMV-seronegative. Each CDR3 is given without its conserved first and last residue.

v_call	j_call	cdr3_aa
TRBV5-1	TRBJ2-2	ASSSQPSTGELF
TRBV14	TRBJ2-5	ASSQSWTSSQETQY
TRBV28	TRBJ1-1	ASSPISGNTEAF
TRBV18	TRBJ1-4	ASSPQRNEKLF
TRBV2	TRBJ1-1	ASSGQPNTEAF
TRBV30	TRBJ1-4	AWSPDAGKGEKLF
TRBV19	TRBJ2-1	ASSASGSSYNEQF
TRBV7-9	TRBJ1-1	ASSPPGGTEAF
TRBV28	TRBJ2-2	ASTPGQGGELF
TRBV2	TRBJ1-1	ASREKIQGFAEAF
TRBV30	TRBJ1-3	AWFQGGNTIY
TRBV14	TRBJ2-7	ASSQDSGAGGGLATKQY
TRBV9	TRBJ2-5	ASSVGTGVIQETQY
TRBV2	TRBJ1-1	ASSSGTGGPTVNTEAF
TRBV9	TRBJ2-7	ASSSTGDGYEQY
TRBV30	TRBJ2-7	AWSGTGSYEQY
TRBV19	TRBJ1-5	ASTGTGGTGQPQH
TRBV14	TRBJ1-1	ASSHGTGEYTEAF
TRBV27	TRBJ1-1	ASSLKGEGMGNTEAF
TRBV10-1	TRBJ2-7	ASRTSGRGYEQY
TRBV7-8	TRBJ2-7	ASAEREGSYEQY
TRBV5-4	-	ASSWKMSLAGGPVPSEQF
TRBV11-2	TRBJ2-6	ASGDRSTGANVLT
TRBV5-6	TRBJ2-6	ASSLDTHSGANVLT
TRBV6-5	TRBJ2-3	ASSRQYTDTQY
TRBV7-3	TRBJ2-5	ASSFFFEGLAGEEAQY
TRBV7-9	TRBJ1-6	ASSLDGGSYNSPLH
TRBV19	TRBJ2-2	ASRPGLAKTGELF
TRBV4-1	TRBJ1-4	ASSQGVTDINEKLF
TRBV5-1	-	ASSLSAHRDRSPYEQY
TRBV10-3	TRBJ1-1	AISAGQGPEAF
TRBV19	TRBJ2-5	ASSPLREIQETQY
TRBV7-3	TRBJ1-1	ASSPRIPQGSEAF
TRBV19	TRBJ1-2	ASSIDGQAYGYT
TRBV12-5	TRBJ1-4	ASPGQGCNEKLF
TRBV7-2	TRBJ2-7	ASSSSGGYEQY
TRBV18	TRBJ2-7	ASSQGQESYEQY
TRBV29-1	TRBJ2-6	SVWTAPGANVLT
TRBV2	TRBJ2-3	ASRERDLTDTQY
TRBV13	TRBJ2-3	ASSLQQGTDTQY
TRBV6-1	TRBJ2-7	ASSEAVSGMHYEQY
TRBV30	TRBJ1-3	AWTLGGSGNTIY
TRBV2	TRBJ2-5	ASKGSGKIQETQY
TRBV19	TRBJ1-1	ASRTKSGTEAF
TRBV27	TRBJ2-6	ASSLTPSGANVLT
TRBV11-3	TRBJ2-7	ASSSDIYEQY
TRBV5-8	TRBJ1-1	ASSYHRTGSTEAF
TRBV6-5	TRBJ1-1	ASSYRQGMNTEAF
TRBV7-2	TRBJ2-7	ASSSTGQGALMSYEQY
TRBV4-2	TRBJ2-3	ASSQRWASQRDTQY